This T cell receptor (beta chain) comes out of a study of cytomegalovirus exposure and HLA in healthy donors. Assay: immunoSEQ multiplex PCR; the TCRdb copy retains only in-frame clones and omits some. The sample contains 250,000 or so clones, nearly 90% of which appear only once. V lost 8 bases to trimming and J lost 7 bases, with 14 bases between them. The CDR3 is 12 amino acids. Germline V CDR1 and CDR2: LNHNV, YYDKDF (reference sequence). This clone was counted a few times. The receptor comes from a woman aged 18-30 years in good health and CMV-seronegative. The sample comprised PBMCs. This chain links TRBV15 with TRBJ1-2; TRBD1 might be the D (5 bases). The CDR3 sequence is CATLGADGGYTF. CDR3 DNA sequence: TGTGCCACCCTAGGGGCAGATGGTGGCTACACCTTC.